These T cell receptor beta chains were read from a single sample in a study of blood T cells in healthy people across ages. TCRdb re-analysed the 5' RACE reads in MiXCR, keeping a single row per CDR3 protein. The table shows about 1,600,000 distinct CDR3 sequences, with 35% to 45% occurring only once. Material: blood. These TCRs come from a woman aged 18 to 35 in good health. CDR3s include the opening cysteine and the closing phenylalanine or tryptophan.

NA,TRBV6-5,15,CASSASGHISYEQYF
TRBJ2-1,TRBV7-6,11,CASKIYNEQFF
TRBJ1-1,TRBV5-5,15,CASSFGRTSNTEAFF
TRBJ2-5,TRBV5-1,19,CASSRVYSGGFRTGETQYF
TRBJ2-4,TRBV5-6,18,CASSLEVFPDLAKNIQYF
TRBJ2-1,TRBV20-1,12,CSGMFDYNEQFF
TRBJ2-5,TRBV9,15,CASSAGLAGGETQYF
TRBJ1-4,TRBV5-1,14,CASSPRTGQEKLFF
TRBJ2-1,TRBV20-1,16,CSAFGTSGSLGETQFF
TRBJ2-7,TRBV6-1,15,CASSVHRIGKYEQYF
TRBJ1-1,TRBV5-1,18,CASSLLSGAGGMNTEAFF
TRBJ2-3,TRBV27,16,CASSFGTGFYTDTQYF
TRBJ2-1,TRBV20-1,15,CSAGPLAGGRDEQFF